These T cell receptor beta chains were read from a single sample in a study of cytomegalovirus exposure and HLA in healthy donors. Sequenced by immunoSEQ multiplex PCR; TCRdb stores in-frame clones only, minus some. The sample records about 200,000 clones, roughly four fifths being singletons. Sequenced sample: PBMCs. These receptors originate from a woman in her fifties or sixties in good health and CMV-seropositive. The CDR3 runs from the conserved cysteine through the conserved F or W. A D gene is named only where the DNA matches it firmly. Part of the rows lack a size; the others show once, few, many or a class for expanded clones.

size,D,V,J,CDR3
.,.,TRBV5-1,TRBJ1-1,CASSLTTSWTEAFF
.,TRBD2,TRBV19,TRBJ2-4,CASSIPSGRRFIGDSQYF
few,.,TRBV6-1,TRBJ2-7,CASSEDGYYEQYF
.,.,TRBV18,TRBJ2-1,CASSPIGSIWQFF
.,TRBD2,TRBV5-4,TRBJ2-5,CASSRAGGPETQYF
few,TRBD1,TRBV15,TRBJ2-7,CATSSWGGQGIGEQYF
.,TRBD1,TRBV7-2,TRBJ1-2,CASSLGTGGTSYGYTF
.,.,TRBV10-1,TRBJ2-3,CASSTRGTDTQYF
.,.,TRBV20-1,TRBJ2-7,CSAHRAREQYF
.,.,TRBV5-6,TRBJ1-2,CASRGRQGRVDTF
.,TRBD2,TRBV5-1,.,CASSLIAGGPYEQYF
.,.,TRBV27,TRBJ1-1,CASRPALGRANTEAFF
.,.,TRBV7-8,TRBJ1-2,CASSLDREDTVYGYTF
.,.,TRBV2,TRBJ2-3,CASTLQGASTDTQYF
.,TRBD1,TRBV4-1,TRBJ1-2,CASSQGAGTGTYGYTF
few,.,TRBV6-1,TRBJ2-4,CASSASPQGRDIQYF
.,TRBD1,TRBV5-6,TRBJ2-7,CASSFAGGEGYF
.,TRBD2,TRBV4-1,TRBJ2-1,CASSQVTGRADNYEQFF
.,TRBD1,TRBV7-9,TRBJ2-7,CASSLTGTGGWSYEQYF
.,TRBD2,TRBV7-2,TRBJ2-7,CASSLEGPSGIYEQYF
.,.,TRBV5-6,TRBJ1-6,CASSGGRGNSPLHF
.,.,TRBV11-2,TRBJ2-5,CASSLGVPGGFQETQYF
.,.,TRBV7-2,TRBJ1-4,CASSQPPFDKELFF
once,.,TRBV7-2,TRBJ2-1,CASSLIRYRNEQFF
.,.,TRBV5-1,TRBJ1-3,CASSLGTSGNTIYF
.,.,TRBV18,TRBJ1-4,CASSPVEGETTNEKLFF
few,TRBD1,TRBV28,TRBJ1-1,CASSLVGRGEAFF
.,.,TRBV28,TRBJ1-3,CASSLVQGAGNTIYF
.,.,TRBV29-1,TRBJ1-2,CSVGSNWEGYTF
.,TRBD1,TRBV30,TRBJ1-1,CAWSVRTGMSTEAFF
.,TRBD2,TRBV15,TRBJ2-3,CATSRGAGGPDTQYF
.,TRBD1,TRBV5-4,TRBJ2-7,CASSPTAGQGAYEQYF
.,.,TRBV6-6,TRBJ1-1,CASSGGDKNTEAFF
.,.,TRBV5-6,TRBJ2-7,CASSPGGATYEQYF